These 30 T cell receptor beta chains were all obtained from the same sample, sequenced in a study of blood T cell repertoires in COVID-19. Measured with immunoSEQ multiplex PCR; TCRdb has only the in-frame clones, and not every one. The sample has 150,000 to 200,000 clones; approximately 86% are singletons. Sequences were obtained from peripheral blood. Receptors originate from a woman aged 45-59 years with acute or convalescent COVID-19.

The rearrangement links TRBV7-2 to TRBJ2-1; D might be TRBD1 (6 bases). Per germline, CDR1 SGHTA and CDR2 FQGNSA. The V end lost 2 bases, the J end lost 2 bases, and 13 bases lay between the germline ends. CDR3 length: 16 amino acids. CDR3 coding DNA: TGTGCCAGCAGCTTACATGGGACAAAAACCTACAATGAGCAGTTCTTC. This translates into CASSLHGTKTYNEQFF.

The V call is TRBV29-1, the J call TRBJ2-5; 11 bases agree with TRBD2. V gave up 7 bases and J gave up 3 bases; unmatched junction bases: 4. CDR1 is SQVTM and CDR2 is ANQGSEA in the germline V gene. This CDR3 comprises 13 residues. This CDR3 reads CSGLAGGEETQYF. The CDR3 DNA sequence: TGCAGCGGCTTAGCGGGAGGGGAAGAGACCCAGTACTTC.

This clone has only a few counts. The CDR3 DNA follows: TGTGCCAGTAGTATTGGGCAGGGGATGAACTATGGCTACACCTTC. It is translated as CASSIGQGMNYGYTF. The chain carries TRBV19 and TRBJ1-2; D possibly corresponds to TRBD1 (6 bases). Germline-derived CDR1 and CDR2 are LNHDA and SQIVND (reference sequence). This CDR3 has 15 residues. V gave up 3 bases and J gave up 2 bases, with 13 bases separating them.

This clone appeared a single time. The CDR3 sequence: CASSPWQGVQETQYF. CDR3 nucleotide sequence: TGTGCCAGCAGCCCCTGGCAGGGCGTCCAAGAGACCCAGTACTTC. V gene TRBV7-9 combines with J gene TRBJ2-5; perhaps TRBD1 as D (5 bases). CDR3 length equals 15 residues. Trimming removed 5 bases from V and 1 base from J, with 14 bases in between. Germline V CDR1 and CDR2: SEHNR, FQNEAQ (reference sequence).

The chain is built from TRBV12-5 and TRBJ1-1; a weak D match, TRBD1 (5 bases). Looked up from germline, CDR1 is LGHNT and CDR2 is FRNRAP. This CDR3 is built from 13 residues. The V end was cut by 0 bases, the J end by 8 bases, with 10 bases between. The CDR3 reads CASGLVLGGEAFF. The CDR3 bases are TGTGCTAGTGGTTTGGTACTGGGGGGGGAAGCTTTCTTT.

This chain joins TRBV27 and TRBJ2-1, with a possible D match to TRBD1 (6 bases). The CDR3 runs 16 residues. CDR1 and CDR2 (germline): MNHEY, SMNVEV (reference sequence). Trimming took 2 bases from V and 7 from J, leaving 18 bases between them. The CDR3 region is CASSLEGHRVRNEQFF. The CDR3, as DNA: TGTGCCAGCAGTTTAGAAGGTCACAGGGTTCGGAATGAGCAGTTCTTC.

The CDR3 here is CASSQDLGTVTSYTF. The DNA of the CDR3 is TGCGCCAGCAGCCAGGACCTCGGGACAGTTACCTCCTACACCTTC. V gene TRBV4-3 combines with J gene TRBJ1-2; 7 bases align to TRBD1. CDR3 length: 15 amino acids. CDR1 is LGHNA, CDR2 YSLEER, per germline. V gave up 3 bases and J gave up 10 bases; unmatched junction bases: 14.

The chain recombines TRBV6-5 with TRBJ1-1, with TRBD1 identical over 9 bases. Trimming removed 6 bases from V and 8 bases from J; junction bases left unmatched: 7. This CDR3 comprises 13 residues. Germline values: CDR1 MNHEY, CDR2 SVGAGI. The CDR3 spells CASRVTGGMEAFF. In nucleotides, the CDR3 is TGTGCCAGCAGGGTAACAGGGGGCATGGAAGCTTTCTTT.

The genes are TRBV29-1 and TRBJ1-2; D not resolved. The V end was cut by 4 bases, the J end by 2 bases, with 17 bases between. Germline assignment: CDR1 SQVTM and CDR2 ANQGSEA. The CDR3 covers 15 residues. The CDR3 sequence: CSVAPFWELNYGYTF. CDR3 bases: TGCAGCGTTGCCCCATTTTGGGAGCTGAACTATGGCTACACCTTC.

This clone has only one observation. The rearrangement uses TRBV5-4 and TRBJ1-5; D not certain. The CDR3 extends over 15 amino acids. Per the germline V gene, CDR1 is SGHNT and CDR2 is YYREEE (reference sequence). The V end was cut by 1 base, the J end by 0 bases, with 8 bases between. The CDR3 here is CASSLNADSNQPQHF. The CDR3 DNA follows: TGTGCCAGCAGCTTGAACGCGGATAGCAATCAGCCCCAGCATTTT. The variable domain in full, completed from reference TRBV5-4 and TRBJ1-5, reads ETGVTQSPTHLIKTRGQQVTLRCSSQSGHNTVSWYQQALGQGPQFIFQYYREEENGRGNFPPRFSGLQFPNYSSELNVNALELDDSALYLCASSLNADSNQPQHFGDGTRLSIL.

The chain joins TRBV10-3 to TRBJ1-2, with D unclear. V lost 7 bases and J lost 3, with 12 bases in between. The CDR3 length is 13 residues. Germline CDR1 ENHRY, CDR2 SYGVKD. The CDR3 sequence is CAITAEGYYGYTF. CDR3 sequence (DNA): TGTGCCATCACGGCGGAGGGATACTATGGCTACACCTTC.

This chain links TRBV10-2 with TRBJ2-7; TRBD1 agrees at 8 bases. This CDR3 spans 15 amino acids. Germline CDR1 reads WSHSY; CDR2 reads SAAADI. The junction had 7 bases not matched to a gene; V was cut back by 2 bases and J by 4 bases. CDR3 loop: CASSEPTGETYEQYF. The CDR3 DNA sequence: TGCGCCAGCAGTGAGCCGACAGGGGAAACTTACGAGCAGTACTTC.

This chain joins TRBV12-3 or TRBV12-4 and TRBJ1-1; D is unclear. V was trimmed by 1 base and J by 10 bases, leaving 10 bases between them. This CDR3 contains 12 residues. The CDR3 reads CASSLVRIGAFF. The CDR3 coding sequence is TGTGCCAGCAGTTTAGTTCGTATCGGAGCTTTCTTT.

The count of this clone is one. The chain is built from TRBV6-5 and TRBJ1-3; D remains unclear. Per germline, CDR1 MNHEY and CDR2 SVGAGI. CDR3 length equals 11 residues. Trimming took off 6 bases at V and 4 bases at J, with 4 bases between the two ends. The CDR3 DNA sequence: TGTGCCAGCAGCCAAGGAAACACCATATATTTT. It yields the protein CASSQGNTIYF.

This CDR3 is CASSPFRGTQDTGNEKLFF. CDR3 nucleotide sequence: TGTGCCAGCTCACCTTTCAGGGGGACTCAGGATACGGGAAATGAAAAACTGTTTTTT. The chain combines TRBV18 with TRBJ1-4, with 7 positions matching TRBD1. The CDR3 runs to 19 residues. V was pared by 3 bases and J by 5 bases, with 18 bases of the junction left unmatched. Per the germline V gene, CDR1 is KGHSH and CDR2 is LQKENI.

The CDR3 here is CASSQGNWEKLFF. Written as DNA, the CDR3 is TGTGCCAGCAGCCAGGGTAATTGGGAAAAACTGTTTTTT. J is TRBJ1-4 and V is TRBV2, with D possibly matching TRBD1 (5 bases). The CDR3 loop spans 13 amino acids. Trimming removed 6 bases from V and 8 bases from J, with 13 bases in between. Germline V CDR1 and CDR2: SNHLY, FYNNEI.

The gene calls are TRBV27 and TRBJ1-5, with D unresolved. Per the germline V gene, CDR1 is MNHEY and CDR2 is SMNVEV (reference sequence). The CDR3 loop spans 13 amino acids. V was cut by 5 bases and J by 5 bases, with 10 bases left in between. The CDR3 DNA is TGTGCCAGCAGTCCCTTTGCGGATCAGCCCCAGCATTTT. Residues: CASSPFADQPQHF.

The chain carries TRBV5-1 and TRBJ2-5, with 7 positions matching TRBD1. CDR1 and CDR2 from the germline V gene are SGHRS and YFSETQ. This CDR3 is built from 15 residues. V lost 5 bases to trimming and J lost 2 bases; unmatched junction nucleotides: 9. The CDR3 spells CASRPLGGIQETQYF. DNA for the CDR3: TGCGCCAGCAGACCCCTAGGGGGCATACAAGAGACCCAGTACTTC.

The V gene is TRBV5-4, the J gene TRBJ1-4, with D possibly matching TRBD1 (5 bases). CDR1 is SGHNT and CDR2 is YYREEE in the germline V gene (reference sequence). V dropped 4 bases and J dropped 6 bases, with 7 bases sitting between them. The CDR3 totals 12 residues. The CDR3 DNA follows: TGTGCCAGCAGCGCGGGGGATGAAAAACTGTTTTTT. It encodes CASSAGDEKLFF.

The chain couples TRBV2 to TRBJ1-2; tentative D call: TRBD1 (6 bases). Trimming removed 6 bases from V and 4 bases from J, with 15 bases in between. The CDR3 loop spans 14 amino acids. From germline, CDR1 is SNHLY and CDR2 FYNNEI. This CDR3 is CASSTGQAFYGYTF. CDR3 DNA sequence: TGTGCCAGCAGCACGGGACAAGCTTTCTATGGCTACACCTTC.

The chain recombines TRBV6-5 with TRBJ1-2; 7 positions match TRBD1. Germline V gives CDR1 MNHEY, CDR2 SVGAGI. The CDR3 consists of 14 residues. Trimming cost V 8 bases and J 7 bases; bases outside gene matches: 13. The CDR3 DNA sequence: TGTGCCAGCCTACCGGGACAGAGAACTGGTGGCTACACCTTC. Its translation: CASLPGQRTGGYTF.

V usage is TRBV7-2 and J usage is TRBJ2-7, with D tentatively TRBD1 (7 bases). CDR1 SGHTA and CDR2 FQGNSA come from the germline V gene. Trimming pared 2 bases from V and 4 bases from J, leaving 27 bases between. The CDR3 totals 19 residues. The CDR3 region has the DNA TGTGCCAGCAGCTTAAGGGGGCAGGGGGGACCAAAAGGAGGTTACGAGCAGTACTTC. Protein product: CASSLRGQGGPKGGYEQYF.

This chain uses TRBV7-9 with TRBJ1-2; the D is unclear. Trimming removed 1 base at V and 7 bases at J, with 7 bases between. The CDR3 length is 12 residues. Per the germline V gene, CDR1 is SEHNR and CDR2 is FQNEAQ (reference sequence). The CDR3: CASSLGPVGYTF. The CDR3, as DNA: TGTGCCAGCAGCTTAGGGCCAGTTGGCTACACCTTC.

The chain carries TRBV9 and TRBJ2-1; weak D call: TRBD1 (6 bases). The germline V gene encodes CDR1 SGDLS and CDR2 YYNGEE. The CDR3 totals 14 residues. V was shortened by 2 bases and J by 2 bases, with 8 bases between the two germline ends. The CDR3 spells CASSVTGTYNEQFF. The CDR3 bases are TGTGCCAGCAGCGTGACAGGTACCTACAATGAGCAGTTCTTC.

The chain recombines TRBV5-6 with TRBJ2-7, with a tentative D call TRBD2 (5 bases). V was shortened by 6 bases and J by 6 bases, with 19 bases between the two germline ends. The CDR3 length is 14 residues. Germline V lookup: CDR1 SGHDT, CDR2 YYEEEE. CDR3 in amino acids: CASTRTGKKVEQYF. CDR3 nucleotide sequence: TGTGCCAGCACTCGAACCGGGAAGAAGGTCGAGCAGTACTTC.

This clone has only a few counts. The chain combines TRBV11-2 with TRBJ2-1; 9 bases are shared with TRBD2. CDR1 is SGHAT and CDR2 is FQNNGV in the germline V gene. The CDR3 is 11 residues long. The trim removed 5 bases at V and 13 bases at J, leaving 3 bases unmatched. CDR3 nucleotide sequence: TGTGCCAGCAGCGCCGGGACTAGCCAGTTCTTC. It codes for CASSAGTSQFF.

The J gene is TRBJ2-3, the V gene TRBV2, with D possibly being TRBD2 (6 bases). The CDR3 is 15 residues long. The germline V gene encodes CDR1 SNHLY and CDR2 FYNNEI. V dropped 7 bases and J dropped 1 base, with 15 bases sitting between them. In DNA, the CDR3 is TGTGCCAGCAAGGTTGGGGGGTTAGGCACAGATACGCAGTATTTT. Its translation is CASKVGGLGTDTQYF.

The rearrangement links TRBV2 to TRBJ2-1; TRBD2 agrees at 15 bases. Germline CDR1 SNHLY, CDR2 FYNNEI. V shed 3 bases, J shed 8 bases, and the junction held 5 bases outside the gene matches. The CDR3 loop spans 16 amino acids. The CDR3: CASSDRTSGGVDEQFF. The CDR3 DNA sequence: TGTGCCAGCAGTGACAGGACTAGCGGGGGGGTGGATGAGCAGTTCTTC.

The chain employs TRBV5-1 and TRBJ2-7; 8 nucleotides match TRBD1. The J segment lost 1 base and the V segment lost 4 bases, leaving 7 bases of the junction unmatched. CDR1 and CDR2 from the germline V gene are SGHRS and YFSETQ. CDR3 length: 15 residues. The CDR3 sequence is CASSPDRVGSYEQYF. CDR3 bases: TGCGCCAGCAGCCCGGACAGGGTGGGGTCCTACGAGCAGTACTTC.

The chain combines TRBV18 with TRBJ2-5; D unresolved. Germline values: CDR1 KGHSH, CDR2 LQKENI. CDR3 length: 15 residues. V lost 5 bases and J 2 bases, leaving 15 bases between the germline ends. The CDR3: CASSLNGAAQETQYF. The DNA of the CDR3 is TGTGCCAGCTCATTGAACGGAGCTGCGCAAGAGACCCAGTACTTC.